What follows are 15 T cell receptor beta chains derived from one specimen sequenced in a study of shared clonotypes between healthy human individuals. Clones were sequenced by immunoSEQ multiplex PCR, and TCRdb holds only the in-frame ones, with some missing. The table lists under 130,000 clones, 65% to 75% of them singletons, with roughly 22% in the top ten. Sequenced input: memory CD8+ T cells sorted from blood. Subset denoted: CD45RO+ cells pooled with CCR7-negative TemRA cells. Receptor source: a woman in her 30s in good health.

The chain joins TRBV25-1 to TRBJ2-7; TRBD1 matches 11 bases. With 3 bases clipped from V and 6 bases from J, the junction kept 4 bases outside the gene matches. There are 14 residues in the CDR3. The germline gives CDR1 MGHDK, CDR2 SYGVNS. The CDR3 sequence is CASSDGQGAIEQYF. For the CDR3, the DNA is TGTGCCAGCAGTGACGGACAGGGGGCAATCGAGCAGTACTTC.

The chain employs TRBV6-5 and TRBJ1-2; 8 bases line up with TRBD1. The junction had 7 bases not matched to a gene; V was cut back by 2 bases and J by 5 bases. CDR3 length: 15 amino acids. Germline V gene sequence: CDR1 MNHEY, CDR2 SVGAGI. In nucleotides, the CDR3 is TGTGCCAGCAGTTACCCGGGACAGGCCTTTTATGGCTACACCTTC. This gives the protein CASSYPGQAFYGYTF.

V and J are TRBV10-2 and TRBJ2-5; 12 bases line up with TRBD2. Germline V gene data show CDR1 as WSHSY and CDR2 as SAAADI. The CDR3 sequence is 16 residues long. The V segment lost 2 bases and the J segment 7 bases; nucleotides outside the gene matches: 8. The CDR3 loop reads CASSETTSGRVATQYF. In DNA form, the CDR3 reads TGCGCCAGCAGTGAGACGACTAGCGGGAGAGTTGCGACCCAGTACTTC.

The CDR3 protein is CASSPEEARSYEQYF. CDR3 sequence (DNA): TGTGCCAGCAGCCCCGAGGAAGCACGCTCCTACGAGCAGTACTTC. The chain joins TRBV14 to TRBJ2-7; no reliable D call. There are 15 residues in the CDR3. The V end lost 4 bases, the J end lost 0 bases, and 13 bases lay between the germline ends. Germline CDR1 reads SGHDN; CDR2 reads FVKESK.

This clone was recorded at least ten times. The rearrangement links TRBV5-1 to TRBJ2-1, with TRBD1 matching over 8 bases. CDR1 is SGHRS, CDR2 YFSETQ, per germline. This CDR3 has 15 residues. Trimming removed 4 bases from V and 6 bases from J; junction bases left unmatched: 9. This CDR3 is CASSKARGPPNEQFF. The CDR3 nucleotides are TGCGCCAGCAGCAAGGCCAGGGGGCCCCCCAATGAGCAGTTCTTC.

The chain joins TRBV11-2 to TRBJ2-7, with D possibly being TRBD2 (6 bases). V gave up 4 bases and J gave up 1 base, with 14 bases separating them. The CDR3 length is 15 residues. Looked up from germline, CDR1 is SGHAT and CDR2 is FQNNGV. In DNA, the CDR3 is TGTGCCAGCAGCTCCTCCCCTAGCGAGTCCTACGAGCAGTACTTC. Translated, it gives CASSSSPSESYEQYF.

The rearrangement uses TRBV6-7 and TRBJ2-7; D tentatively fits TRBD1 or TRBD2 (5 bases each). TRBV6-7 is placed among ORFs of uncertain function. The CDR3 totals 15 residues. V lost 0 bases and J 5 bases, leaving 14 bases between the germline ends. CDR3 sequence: CASSYSRQGAHEQYF. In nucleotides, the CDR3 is TGTGCCAGCAGTTACTCGAGGCAGGGAGCTCACGAGCAGTACTTC.

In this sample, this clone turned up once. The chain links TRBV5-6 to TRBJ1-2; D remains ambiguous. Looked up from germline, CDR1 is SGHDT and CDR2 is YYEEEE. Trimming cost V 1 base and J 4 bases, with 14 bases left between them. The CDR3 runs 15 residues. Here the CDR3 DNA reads TGTGCCAGCAGCTTGTTTGTGGGTTTAGGCTATGGCTACACCTTC. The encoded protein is CASSLFVGLGYGYTF.

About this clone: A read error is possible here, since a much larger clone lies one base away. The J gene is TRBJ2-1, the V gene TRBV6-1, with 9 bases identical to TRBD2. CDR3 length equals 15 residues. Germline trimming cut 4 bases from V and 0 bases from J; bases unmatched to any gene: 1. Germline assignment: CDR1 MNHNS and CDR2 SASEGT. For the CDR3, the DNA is TGTGCCAGCAGTGCACTAGCGGGCTCCTACAATGAGCAGTTCTTC. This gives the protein CASSALAGSYNEQFF.

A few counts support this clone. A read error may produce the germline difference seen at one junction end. The CDR3 region is CASSADVAHRTF. The CDR3 bases are TGTGCCAGCAGCGCGGACGTGGCCCACAGGACCTTC. The rearrangement joins TRBV7-9 to TRBJ2-7; weak D call: TRBD1 (5 bases). The germline gives CDR1 SEHNR, CDR2 FQNEAQ (reference sequence). The CDR3 loop spans 12 amino acids.

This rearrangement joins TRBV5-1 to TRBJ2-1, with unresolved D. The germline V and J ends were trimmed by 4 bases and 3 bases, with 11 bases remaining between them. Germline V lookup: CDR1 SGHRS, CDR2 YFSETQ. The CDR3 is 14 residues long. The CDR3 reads CASSPRMDYNEQFF. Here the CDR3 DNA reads TGCGCCAGCAGCCCCCGGATGGACTACAATGAGCAGTTCTTC.

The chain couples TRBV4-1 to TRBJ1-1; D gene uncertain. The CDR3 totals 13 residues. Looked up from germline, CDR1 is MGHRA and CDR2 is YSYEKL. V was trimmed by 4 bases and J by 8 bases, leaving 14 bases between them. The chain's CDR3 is CASSPFSRTEAFF. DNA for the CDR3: TGCGCCAGCAGCCCCTTCTCCAGGACGGAAGCTTTCTTT.

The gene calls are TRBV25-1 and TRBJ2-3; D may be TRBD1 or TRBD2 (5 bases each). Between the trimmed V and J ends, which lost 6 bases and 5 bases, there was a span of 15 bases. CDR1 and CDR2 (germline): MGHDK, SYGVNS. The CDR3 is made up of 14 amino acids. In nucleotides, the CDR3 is TGTGCCAGCAGCGCCGGGACCCTCGGAGATACGCAGTATTTT. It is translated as CASSAGTLGDTQYF.

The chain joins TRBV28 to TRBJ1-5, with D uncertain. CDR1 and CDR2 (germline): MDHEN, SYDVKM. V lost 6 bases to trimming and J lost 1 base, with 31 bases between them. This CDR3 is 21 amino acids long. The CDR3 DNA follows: TGTGCCAGCAGATGTCGCCGCCTATATCACCCCGGGCAACGAAGCAATCAGCCCCAGCATTTT. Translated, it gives CASRCRRLYHPGQRSNQPQHF.

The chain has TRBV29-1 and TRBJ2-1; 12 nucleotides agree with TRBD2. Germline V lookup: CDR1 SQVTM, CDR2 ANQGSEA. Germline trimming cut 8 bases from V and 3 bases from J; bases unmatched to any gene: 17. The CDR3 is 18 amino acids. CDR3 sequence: CSNQPGLAGWGSYNEQFF. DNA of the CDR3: TGCAGCAACCAACCGGGACTAGCGGGTTGGGGAAGCTACAATGAGCAGTTCTTC.